This passage covers 2 T cell receptor beta chains from one sample sequenced in a study of neurological immune-mediated disorders. One entry per CDR3 protein results from TCRdb running MiXCR on the 5' RACE reads. Here the sample spans about 51,000 distinct CDR3 sequences, roughly 17% being singletons. The sequencing sample was made of PBMCs. The receptors come from a man aged 55 to 70 in good health.

The chain uses TRBV11-2 and TRBJ1-2; no clear D. Germline assignment: CDR1 SGHAT and CDR2 FQNNGV. Trimming took 1 base from V and 8 from J, leaving 8 bases between them. The CDR3 contains 12 residues. The DNA of the CDR3 is TGTGCCAGCAGCTTAGCCTCGGGAGGCTACACCTTC. It encodes CASSLASGGYTF.

This clonotype has at least ten counts. The chain is built from TRBV6-2 or TRBV6-3 and TRBJ2-7; 12 bases map to TRBD2. This CDR3 is built from 16 residues. Losses at the gene ends were 2 bases for V and 5 bases for J; bases not matched to a gene: 7. The germline V gene encodes CDR1 MNHEY and CDR2 SVGEGT. The CDR3 protein is CASSYHFRLAGDEQYF. The CDR3 nucleotides are TGTGCCAGCAGTTACCATTTCAGACTAGCGGGAGACGAGCAGTACTTC.